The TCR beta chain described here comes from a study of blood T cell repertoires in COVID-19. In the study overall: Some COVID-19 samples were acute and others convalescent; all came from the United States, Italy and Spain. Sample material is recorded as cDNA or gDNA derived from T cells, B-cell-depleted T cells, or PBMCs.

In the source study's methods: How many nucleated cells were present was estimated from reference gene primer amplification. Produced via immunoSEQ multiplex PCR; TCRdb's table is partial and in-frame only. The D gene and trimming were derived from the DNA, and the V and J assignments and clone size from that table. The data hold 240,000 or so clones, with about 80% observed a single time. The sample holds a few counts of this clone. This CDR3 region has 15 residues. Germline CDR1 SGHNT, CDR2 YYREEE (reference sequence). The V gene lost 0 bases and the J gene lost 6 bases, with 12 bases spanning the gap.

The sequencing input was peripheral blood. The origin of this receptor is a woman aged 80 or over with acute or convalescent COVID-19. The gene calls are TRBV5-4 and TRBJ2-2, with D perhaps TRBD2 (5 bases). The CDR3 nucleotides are TGTGCCAGCAGCTTGGCGGCTAGCAGAGCCGGGGAGCTGTTTTTT. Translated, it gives CASSLAASRAGELFF.